This T cell receptor beta chain was sequenced during a study of cytomegalovirus exposure and HLA in healthy donors. The PCR employed 60 Vbeta primers together with 13 Jbeta primers. The method was immunoSEQ multiplex PCR; TCRdb's version includes in-frame clones alone and lacks a portion of them. The sample holds 64,000 or so clones, approximately 63% seen once. Remarks on this clone: What it binds is unknown.

After removal of 3 bases from V and 2 bases from J, the junction contained 8 bases not matched to a gene. Germline V gene sequence: CDR1 SGHNT, CDR2 YYREEE (reference sequence). CDR3 size: 15 residues. Study-wide findings and caveats: Among the most significant clusters, several appeared linked to common viral pathogens in a later analysis. Later work found most CMV-associated TCR beta chains apparently HLA-restricted.

The sequencing sample was made of PBMCs. V usage is TRBV5-4 and J usage is TRBJ2-7, with 7 bases identical to TRBD2. The receptor's source is a woman in her fifties or sixties in good health and CMV-seropositive. Written as DNA, the CDR3 is TGTGCCAGCAGCTCGGGGGGTGAATACGCCTACGAGCAGTACTTC. Amino acid sequence: CASSSGGEYAYEQYF.